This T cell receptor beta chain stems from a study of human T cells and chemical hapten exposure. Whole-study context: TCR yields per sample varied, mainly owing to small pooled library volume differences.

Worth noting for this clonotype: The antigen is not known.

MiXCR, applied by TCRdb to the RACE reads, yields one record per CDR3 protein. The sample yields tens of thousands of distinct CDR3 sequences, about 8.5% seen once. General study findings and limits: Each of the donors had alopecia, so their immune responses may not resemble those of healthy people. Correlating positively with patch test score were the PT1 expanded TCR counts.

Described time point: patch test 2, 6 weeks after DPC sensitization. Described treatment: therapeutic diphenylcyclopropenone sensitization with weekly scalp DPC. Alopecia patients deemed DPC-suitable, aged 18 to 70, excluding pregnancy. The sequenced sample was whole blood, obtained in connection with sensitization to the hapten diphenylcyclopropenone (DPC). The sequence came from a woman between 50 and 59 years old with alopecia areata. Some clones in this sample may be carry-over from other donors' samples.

Written as DNA, the CDR3 is TGTGCCAGTAGTATAGATGAGCGGGACTCCTACAATGAGCAGTTCTTC. Encoded protein: CASSIDERDSYNEQFF. The chain combines TRBV19 with TRBJ2-1; TRBD2 aligns across 7 bases. With V trimmed by 0 bases and J by 0 bases, 2 bases remained unmatched. The CDR3 is made up of 16 amino acids. Germline CDR1 and CDR2: LNHDA and SQIVND (reference sequence). Together with reference TRBV19 and TRBJ2-1, the CDR3 gives the full variable domain: DGGITQSPKYLFRKEGQNVTLSCEQNLNHDAMYWYRQDPGQGLRLIYYSQIVNDFQKGDIAEGYSVSREKKESFPLTVTSAQKNPTAFYLCASSIDERDSYNEQFFGPGTRLTVL.